This TCR beta chain is from a study of shared clonotypes between healthy human individuals. Overall study findings and caveats: What limited the represented genetic and exposure-history diversity was the small number of donors. Clonotype sharing among donors likely depends on sequencing depth.

This clone has only one observation. What it binds is not known. CDR3 size: 18 residues. With 1 base clipped from V and 6 bases from J, the junction kept 17 bases outside the gene matches. Germline CDR1 reads SGHRS; CDR2 reads YFSETQ. Assay: immunoSEQ multiplex PCR; the TCRdb copy retains only in-frame clones and omits some. The table includes millions of clones, approximately 95% detected once. The specimen sequenced was naive CD4+ T cells from PBMCs. As for subset: CD45RA+ positively selected. The chain joins TRBV5-1 to TRBJ2-7, with 9 bases matching TRBD2. This TCR came from a man younger than 35 in good health. Some clones in this sample may be carry-over from other donors' samples. In DNA, the CDR3 is TGCGCCAGCAGCTTGTTCAAGAATGATCGGCGGGAGGGCCCCGAGCAGTACTTC. Protein: CASSLFKNDRREGPEQYF.